One and the same sample provided the 15 T cell receptor beta chains below, sequenced in a study of shared clonotypes between healthy human individuals. The method was immunoSEQ multiplex PCR; TCRdb's version includes in-frame clones alone and lacks a portion of them. This table holds about 1.5 million clones, nearly 99% found once. The sequencing sample was made of naive CD4+ T cells sorted from blood. The subset: CD45RA+ positively selected. These receptors originate from a man under 40 in good health.

The chain has TRBV14 and TRBJ2-1; no reliable D call. The germline gives CDR1 SGHDN, CDR2 FVKESK. Trimming cost V 5 bases and J 10 bases, with 18 bases left between them. The CDR3 has 14 residues. This CDR3 is CASSKTLLVMEQFF. CDR3 DNA sequence: TGTGCCAGCAGCAAAACCCTCCTAGTTATGGAGCAGTTCTTC.

V gene TRBV29-1 combines with J gene TRBJ2-1, with D tentatively TRBD2 (6 bases). Germline lookup yields CDR1 SQVTM and CDR2 ANQGSEA. The CDR3 is made up of 14 amino acids. The germline V and J ends were trimmed by 7 bases and 6 bases, with 19 bases remaining between them. Written as DNA, the CDR3 is TGCAGCGCCCACCGGGGGAGTCCCGTCAATGAGCAGTTCTTC. Its translation: CSAHRGSPVNEQFF.

V and J are TRBV5-6 and TRBJ2-5; weak D call: TRBD2 (7 bases). In germline, CDR1 is SGHDT, CDR2 YYEEEE. The V gene lost 3 bases and the J gene lost 5 bases, with 17 bases spanning the gap. The CDR3 totals 15 residues. CDR3 sequence: CASSSAMGRGETQYF. The CDR3 coding sequence is TGTGCCAGCAGCTCAGCTATGGGGAGGGGGGAGACCCAGTACTTC.

The V and J genes are TRBV2 and TRBJ2-2; 11 positions match TRBD2. Trimming took 5 bases from V and 1 from J; bases not matched to a gene: 6. Germline V lookup: CDR1 SNHLY, CDR2 FYNNEI. The CDR3 length is 17 residues. The CDR3 loop is CASSSSTSGMNTGELFF. The CDR3 nucleotides are TGTGCCAGCAGTTCGTCGACTAGCGGGATGAACACCGGGGAGCTGTTTTTT. The full variable domain, rest sourced from reference TRBV2 and TRBJ2-2, is EPEVTQTPSHQVTQMGQEVILRCVPISNHLYFYWYRQILGQKVEFLVSFYNNEISEKSEIFDDQFSVERPDGSNFTLKIRSTKLEDSAMYFCASSSSTSGMNTGELFFGEGSRLTVL.

V is TRBV5-1 and J is TRBJ1-4; D may be TRBD1 (6 bases). The CDR3 totals 16 residues. CDR1 SGHRS and CDR2 YFSETQ come from the germline V gene. Trimming left V 0 bases short and J 5 bases short, with 14 bases between. The CDR3 spells CASSLVPTGGNEKLFF. CDR3 DNA: TGCGCCAGCAGCTTGGTCCCGACAGGAGGAAATGAAAAACTGTTTTTT.

This chain connects TRBV5-5 to TRBJ1-4; D not certain. This CDR3 comprises 16 residues. The germline V gene encodes CDR1 SGHKS and CDR2 YYEKEE (reference sequence). Trimming removed 4 bases from V and 3 bases from J, with 16 bases in between. The CDR3 loop reads CASSRGPYGPNEKLFF. DNA of the CDR3: TGTGCCAGCAGCCGCGGACCCTACGGCCCTAATGAAAAACTGTTTTTT.

For this clone: The identical CDR3 is also encoded by other nucleotide sequences in the sample. The rearrangement joins TRBV2 to TRBJ2-5; D is perhaps TRBD1 (6 bases). The CDR3 extends over 14 amino acids. V was trimmed by 7 bases and J by 0 bases, leaving 12 bases between them. Per germline, CDR1 SNHLY and CDR2 FYNNEI. The CDR3 DNA follows: TGTGCCAGCACCTCAGGGGTGTACCAAGAGACCCAGTACTTC. Its translation is CASTSGVYQETQYF.

This rearrangement joins TRBV7-6 to TRBJ2-3; D gene unclear. The V gene lost 1 base and the J gene lost 3 bases, with 11 bases spanning the gap. Germline CDR1 and CDR2: SGHVS and FNYEAQ. This CDR3 spans 15 amino acids. CDR3 sequence (DNA): TGTGCCAGCAGCTTAGATGCCGTAGATACAGATACGCAGTATTTT. Translation gives CASSLDAVDTDTQYF. The complete variable domain, with remaining parts taken from reference TRBV7-6 and TRBJ2-3, reads GAGVSQSPRYKVTKRGQDVALRCDPISGHVSLYWYRQALGQGPEFLTYFNYEAQQDKSGLPNDRFSAERPEGSISTLTIQRTEQRDSAMYRCASSLDAVDTDTQYFGPGTRLTVL.

This clone was seen a single time. The chain carries TRBV27 and TRBJ2-1; 11 nucleotides align to TRBD2. Germline lookup yields CDR1 MNHEY and CDR2 SMNVEV (reference sequence). The CDR3 has 15 residues. V dropped 1 base and J dropped 12; count of bases not matched to a gene: 8. The CDR3 coding sequence is TGTGCCAGCAGTTTATTAGTACTAGCGGGAGTCCGGCAGTTCTTC. It is translated as CASSLLVLAGVRQFF.

The DNA for the CDR3 is TGTGCCAGCAGTTTATTTCAAACCGGGACTAGACTTGGGGAGCTGTTTTTT. Residues: CASSLFQTGTRLGELFF. The rearrangement joins TRBV28 to TRBJ2-2, with 8 positions matching TRBD2. The CDR3 consists of 17 residues. Unmatched junction bases numbered 12, after V lost 1 base and J lost 8 bases. Germline assignment: CDR1 MDHEN and CDR2 SYDVKM.

The count of this clone is one. The chain recombines TRBV9 with TRBJ2-7; D call uncertain. Trimming left V 0 bases short and J 3 bases short, with 13 bases between. Germline V gives CDR1 SGDLS, CDR2 YYNGEE. The CDR3 has 15 residues. The CDR3 coding sequence is TGTGCCAGCAGCGTAGAGGGCAGAATCAACTACGAGCAGTACTTC. Translating gives CASSVEGRINYEQYF. Full variable domain (rest looked up from reference TRBV9 and TRBJ2-7): DSGVTQTPKHLITATGQRVTLRCSPRSGDLSVYWYQQSLDQGLQFLIQYYNGEERAKGNILERFSAQQFPDLHSELNLSSLELGDSALYFCASSVEGRINYEQYFGPGTRLTVT.

The V call is TRBV27, the J call TRBJ2-1, with D maybe TRBD1 (5 bases). V shed 4 bases and J shed 5 bases, with 9 bases lying between them. CDR3 length: 13 amino acids. CDR1 MNHEY and CDR2 SMNVEV come from the germline V gene (reference sequence). DNA of the CDR3: TGTGCCAGCAGTTCCAGGGTCGACAATGAGCAGTTCTTC. Its protein is CASSSRVDNEQFF.

The chain links TRBV27 to TRBJ2-1, with D possibly being TRBD2 (5 bases). Trimming stripped 2 bases from V and 6 bases from J, with 14 bases between. The germline CDR1 and CDR2 sequences are MNHEY and SMNVEV (reference sequence). The CDR3 spans 15 residues. CDR3 DNA sequence: TGTGCCAGCAGTTTACGGGAAATCAAGGGCAATGAGCAGTTCTTC. Encoded protein: CASSLREIKGNEQFF.

A remark on this clone: The same CDR3 is also encoded by other DNA sequences in this sample. Here the CDR3 reads CASSLVAGEQYF. CDR3 in DNA: TGTGCCAGCAGCTTAGTGGCGGGCGAGCAGTACTTC. The chain employs TRBV11-2 and TRBJ2-7, with D possibly being TRBD2 (5 bases). Germline V gene lookup returns CDR1 SGHAT and CDR2 FQNNGV. The V gene lost 1 base and the J gene lost 6 bases, with 7 bases spanning the gap. The CDR3 covers 12 residues.

V gene TRBV6-1 combines with J gene TRBJ2-7; 8 nucleotides line up with TRBD2. This CDR3 has 14 residues. V trimming: 8 bases; J trimming: 4 bases; junction bases outside the gene matches: 10. Germline CDR1 MNHNS, CDR2 SASEGT. The CDR3 DNA follows: TGTGCCAGCGGATTAAGCGGGAGAGGGTACGAGCAGTACTTC. Its protein is CASGLSGRGYEQYF.